This T cell receptor (beta chain) stems from a study of tumor-infiltrating lymphocytes in localized non-small cell lung cancer (dated by TCRdb to 2020 to 2022). The study in broad terms: The cohort covered several histologies, both smokers and never-smokers, and patients whose samples were collected after neoadjuvant chemotherapy. From each patient came resected tumor tissue plus uninvolved lung tissue from that same patient, and the uninvolved lung tissue was described as non-adjacent to the tumor. Flow cytometry, multiplex immunofluorescence, RNA-seq, exome sequencing and proteomics were applied to the same patients as TCR sequencing, which was one of several integrated assays. The overall ICON cohort was composed of some 140 surgical patients with localized non-small cell lung cancer whose tumors were resected. The paired tumor versus uninvolved lung comparison of immunoSEQ T-cell fraction included 55 patients. The investigation overall reported the following: Higher T cell infiltration in tumors than in uninvolved lung tissue was supported by TCRbeta sequencing, consistent with immunofluorescence CD3 counts. Because assay coverage varied across patients depending on available tissue quantity, TCR sequencing was performed for only a subset of the cohort. Because different pieces of the same tissue were used for different assays, technical variation could not be separated from intratumor heterogeneity. The TCR-derived T-cell fraction showed no difference between the flow cytometry-defined immunotypes IM1 (good prognosis) and IM2 (poor prognosis). No association of tumor T-cell fraction from TCR sequencing with recurrence-free survival was found (p = 0.61).

The germline V gene provides CDR1 MNHEY and CDR2 SVGAGI. The CDR3 holds 14 amino acids from the cysteine to the phenylalanine. The sequence is cut down to CDR3 DNA, 42 bases in frame from base 1. At the junction V is shortened by 6 bases and J by 8 bases; bases outside the gene matches: 8. Based on its abundance in the sample, this clone is medium-sized (0.01 to 0.1%). What antigen it recognizes has not been identified. Per-base quality was not reported, and no clone a single base away is much larger than it. The immunoSEQ assay used for TCR sequencing gave the T-cell fraction in both tumor and uninvolved lung tissue. Under the source paper's analysis protocol: For survival analysis, patients were split into high (upper tertile) and low (lower two tertiles) T-cell fraction groups and compared by log-rank test. Paired tumor versus uninvolved lung differences in T-cell fraction were tested with a signed-rank test. TCRdb retrieved this table from immuneACCESS and kept in-frame rearrangements only. Not all clones are present; in checked studies, unresolved V genes account for under half, and no reason is known for the remainder. The DNA gave D and trimming, while V, J and clone size come from that table. In all, the sample holds under 7,500 clones, and about two thirds of those were seen once. The ten largest account for 10% to 15% of the sample.

Enrollment in ICON was initiated in early 2016, and the last patient was enrolled in late 2018. Fresh tumor and matched uninvolved tissue for in-depth immune analyses, including TCR sequencing, were collected from a subcohort of around 76 patients. DNA isolated from bulk tissue, without cell sorting, was used for TCR sequencing. Recombination connected TRBV6-5 to TRBJ2-1; TRBD2 matches 9 bases in the middle. The sample comprised lung tumor tissue. The clonotype originates from a human donor with non-small cell lung cancer. The CDR3 reads CASSSLAGLYEQFF. Here is the DNA: TGTGCCAGCAGCTCCCTAGCGGGGCTCTATGAGCAGTTCTTC.